This passage covers 13 T cell receptor beta chains from one sample sequenced in a study of T cells in Graves' hyperthyroidism and ophthalmopathy (dated by TCRdb to the late 2010s). Libraries came from multiplex PCR. The reads were generated on an Illumina HiSeq 2000. TCR beta CDR3 regions were amplified from RNA transcripts. For the first round of RT-PCR on the TCR CDR3, the HTBI primer set was used together with the Qiagen OneStep RT-PCR kit. TCRdb redid the processing of the public reads, applying fastp at Q25 and MiXCR, and retained in-frame beta chains. Rows with a matching CDR3 protein are joined into one entry that keeps the most common DNA and genes. The sample data list 600,000 or so distinct CDR3 sequences, and around 15% of these were observed just once. In total, the top ten clones hold approximately 13% of the sample. Sequenced material: blood. These receptors originate from a woman aged 45-60 years with Graves' ophthalmopathy.

This clonotype was found once. A much more abundant neighbour one base away suggests this may be a read error. Because the CDR3 is missing its conserved closing phenylalanine or tryptophan, this is likely a read error. The chain joins TRBV5-1 to TRBJ2-7; 7 positions match TRBD1. The CDR3 contains 14 residues. Germline CDR1 is SGHRS and CDR2 is YFSETQ. Losses at the gene ends were 4 bases for V and 4 bases for J; bases not matched to a gene: 8. CDR3 bases: TGCGCCAGCAGCAACCCGGGACAGTATTACGAGCAGTACCTC. It encodes CASSNPGQYYEQYL.

This clonotype turned up a few times. The V call is TRBV20-1, the J call TRBJ2-7, with unresolved D. The germline gives CDR1 DFQATT, CDR2 SNEGSKA (reference sequence). The CDR3 spans 15 residues. The germline V and J ends were trimmed by 0 bases and 1 base, with 13 bases remaining between them. As DNA, the CDR3 is TGCAGTGCTAGAGATCAACAGAAGGGTTCCTACGAGCAGTACTTC. It specifies CSARDQQKGSYEQYF.

The chain couples TRBV4-3 to TRBJ1-4, with TRBD1 identical over 8 bases. The V gene's germline CDR1 is LGHNA and CDR2 YSLEER. V shed 0 bases and J 6 bases; nucleotides not matched to a gene: 6. The CDR3 length is 16 residues. In nucleotides, the CDR3 is TGCGCCAGCAGCCAAGACCCCACAGGGGGGCATGAAAAACTGTTTTTT. This sequence encodes CASSQDPTGGHEKLFF.

This clonotype was counted ten times or more. The chain has TRBV20-1 and TRBJ2-1; 8 nucleotides match TRBD2. This CDR3 is 14 amino acids long. Germline lookup yields CDR1 DFQATT and CDR2 SNEGSKA (reference sequence). The junction had 14 bases not matched to a gene; V was cut back by 8 bases and J by 8 bases. CDR3 amino acids: CSPLVGSGNDEQFF. The CDR3 bases are TGCAGTCCTCTAGTTGGTAGCGGGAACGATGAGCAGTTCTTC.

In its sample, this clonotype was seen a few times. The chain couples TRBV19 to TRBJ2-1, with 10 bases that match TRBD2. Germline CDR1 LNHDA, CDR2 SQIVND (reference sequence). The J segment lost 3 bases and the V segment lost 10 bases, leaving 6 bases of the junction unmatched. This CDR3 is built from 14 residues. The CDR3 sequence is CATETSGFYNEQFF. For the CDR3, the DNA is TGTGCCACCGAGACTAGCGGGTTCTACAATGAGCAGTTCTTC. Looking up the rest from reference TRBV19 and TRBJ2-1 gives the full variable domain: DGGITQSPKYLFRKEGQNVTLSCEQNLNHDAMYWYRQDPGQGLRLIYYSQIVNDFQKGDIAEGYSVSREKKESFPLTVTSAQKNPTAFYLCATETSGFYNEQFFGPGTRLTVL.

This clonotype came up many times. The rearrangement links TRBV20-1 to TRBJ1-2; possible D gene TRBD1, 5 bases. Germline values: CDR1 DFQATT, CDR2 SNEGSKA (reference sequence). The V end was cut by 4 bases, the J end by 7 bases, with 16 bases between. The CDR3 runs to 13 residues. CDR3 sequence: CSATPGLGFGYTF. DNA for the CDR3: TGCAGTGCTACGCCAGGGCTCGGATTTGGCTACACCTTC.

Ten or more counts support this clonotype. One end of the junction does not line up with germline, which may come from a read error. The V gene is TRBV3-1, the J gene TRBJ2-7; possible D gene TRBD2, 5 bases. Germline CDR1 reads LGHDT; CDR2 reads YNNKEL (reference sequence). The CDR3 is made up of 12 amino acids. In nucleotides, the CDR3 is TGTGCCAGCAGCGAAGAGGGCCACGAGCAGTACTTC. Its translation is CASSEEGHEQYF.

This clonotype occurred many times. The gene calls are TRBV7-9 and TRBJ2-7; TRBD2 aligns across 15 bases. Unmatched junction bases numbered 9, after V lost 1 base and J lost 2 bases. CDR1 is SEHNR and CDR2 is FQNEAQ in the germline V gene (reference sequence). This CDR3 spans 19 amino acids. For the CDR3, the DNA is TGTGCCAGCAGCTTAGAGGTTCGGACTAGCGGGAGGGCCCCCTACGAGCAGTACTTC. It yields the protein CASSLEVRTSGRAPYEQYF.

This clonotype was seen many times. The CDR3 bases are TGTGCCAGCAGATTGGTGGGGGGAAACACTGAAGCTTTCTTT. It translates to CASRLVGGNTEAFF. This chain uses TRBV7-9 with TRBJ1-1; D may be TRBD1 (5 bases). V was pared by 6 bases and J by 2 bases, with 13 bases between. CDR3 size: 14 residues. The germline V gene encodes CDR1 SEHNR and CDR2 FQNEAQ (reference sequence).

This clonotype was counted many times. V and J are TRBV5-1 and TRBJ2-3; 8 bases map to TRBD2. This CDR3 has 15 residues. CDR1 and CDR2 from the germline V gene are SGHRS and YFSETQ. With 3 bases clipped from V and 4 bases from J, the junction kept 7 bases outside the gene matches. DNA for the CDR3: TGCGCCAGCAGCTACAGTAGCGGGAACGCAGATACGCAGTATTTT. This translates into CASSYSSGNADTQYF.

This clonotype has only a few counts. J is TRBJ2-5 and V is TRBV28, with a weak D call TRBD2 (6 bases). The CDR3 loop spans 14 amino acids. Germline V gene data show CDR1 as MDHEN and CDR2 as SYDVKM. Trimming cost V 6 bases and J 5 bases, with 16 bases left between them. The CDR3 reads CASRDMTRRETQYF. DNA for the CDR3: TGTGCCAGCAGAGACATGACTAGACGGGAGACCCAGTACTTC.

This clonotype was found a few times. The chain uses TRBV12-3 or TRBV12-4 and TRBJ1-1; D unclear. This CDR3 is 12 amino acids long. V was cut by 5 bases and J by 5 bases, with 9 bases left in between. CDR3 amino acids: CASSPRLTEAFF. For the CDR3, the DNA is TGTGCCAGCAGTCCCCGGTTAACTGAAGCTTTCTTT.

This clonotype was counted many times. V gene TRBV11-2 combines with J gene TRBJ2-1; D gene unclear. The V and J ends lost 6 bases and 6 bases respectively, with 27 bases between them. CDR3 length equals 18 residues. Germline V gene data show CDR1 as SGHAT and CDR2 as FQNNGV. The DNA for the CDR3 is TGTGCCAGCAGTTTTAGGCCATTACTTGGAGAGGTGGGCAATGAGCAGTTCTTC. This encodes CASSFRPLLGEVGNEQFF.